The 19 T cell receptor beta chains below were found in one sample sequenced in a study of cytomegalovirus exposure and HLA in healthy donors. This table comes from immunoSEQ multiplex PCR, and its TCRdb copy is limited to in-frame clones, with some not included. The sample includes about 50,000 clones, about 90% of them seen just once. Material for sequencing was PBMCs. The receptors shown here come from a man between 18 and 35 years old in good health and CMV-seronegative.

V gene TRBV5-6 combines with J gene TRBJ1-5; D not certain. The V end was cut by 1 base, the J end by 0 bases, with 8 bases between. Germline loops: CDR1 SGHDT, CDR2 YYEEEE. The CDR3 totals 15 residues. The CDR3 spells CASSLQSYSNQPQHF. The CDR3 DNA is TGTGCCAGCAGCTTGCAGTCGTATAGCAATCAGCCCCAGCATTTT.

Turning to this clone: Mismatch with germline at one junction end may stem from a read error. Other nucleotide sequences from this sample produce the same CDR3. The V gene is TRBV5-1, the J gene TRBJ2-7; 8 bases match TRBD2. Germline CDR1 and CDR2: SGHRS and YFSETQ. The CDR3 runs 18 residues. The CDR3, as DNA: TGCGCCAGCAGCCCCTCCTCTCGGGCGGGAGGACTCGCCTACGAACAGTACTTC. Translated, it gives CASSPSSRAGGLAYEQYF.

The chain recombines TRBV7-9 with TRBJ2-7; a weak D match, TRBD1 (6 bases). Deletions cut 5 bases from V and 4 bases from J, with 21 bases between. This CDR3 contains 16 residues. From germline, CDR1 is SEHNR and CDR2 FQNEAQ (reference sequence). The chain's CDR3 is CASSPFGGRDNYEQYF. The DNA for the CDR3 is TGTGCCAGCAGCCCCTTCGGAGGCAGGGACAATTACGAGCAGTACTTC.

The chain is built from TRBV7-7 and TRBJ2-1, with 7 bases lining up with TRBD1. The V segment lost 1 base and the J segment 8 bases; nucleotides outside the gene matches: 2. CDR3 length: 13 amino acids. The V gene's germline CDR1 is SSHAT and CDR2 FNYEAQ (reference sequence). CDR3 nucleotide sequence: TGTGCCAGCAGCTTAGGGCAGGGGGATGAGCAGTTCTTC. Its protein product is CASSLGQGDEQFF.

The rearrangement links TRBV7-9 to TRBJ2-7; TRBD2 aligns across 7 bases. Germline V lookup: CDR1 SEHNR, CDR2 FQNEAQ (reference sequence). Trimming at V came to 0 bases and at J to 3 bases, leaving 5 bases not matched to a gene. There are 15 residues in the CDR3. DNA of the CDR3: TGTGCCAGCAGCTTAGCTTCTAGCGGAAGCTACGAGCAGTACTTC. Translated, it gives CASSLASSGSYEQYF.

The rearrangement uses TRBV5-1 and TRBJ2-2, with no clear D. This CDR3 contains 15 residues. Trimming took 0 bases from V and 2 from J, leaving 8 bases between them. Germline CDR1 is SGHRS and CDR2 is YFSETQ. The CDR3 DNA is TGCGCCAGCAGCTTGGCTAGGTTTAACACCGGGGAGCTGTTTTTT. Its translation is CASSLARFNTGELFF.

This clone has just one count. This chain uses TRBV25-1 with TRBJ2-5; 9 nucleotides line up with TRBD2. The CDR3 runs 15 residues. Germline V CDR1 and CDR2: MGHDK, SYGVNS. The V and J ends lost 6 bases and 4 bases, in that order; junction bases with no gene match: 9. The CDR3 DNA reads as TGTGCCAGCAGAGGTATAGCGGGAGTAAGAGAGACCCAGTACTTC. Translation gives CASRGIAGVRETQYF.

CDR3 nucleotide sequence: TGCAGCGTTGAAGTGGAGAGGGGGCGAAATGAGCAGTTCTTC. This sequence encodes CSVEVERGRNEQFF. The rearrangement joins TRBV29-1 to TRBJ2-1, with 7 nucleotides matching TRBD1. Trimming took 1 base from V and 7 from J; bases not matched to a gene: 7. The CDR3 totals 14 residues. Germline V lookup: CDR1 SQVTM, CDR2 ANQGSEA.

The rearrangement links TRBV4-2 to TRBJ2-3; TRBD1 might be the D (5 bases). V lost 1 base and J lost 2, with 10 bases in between. The germline CDR1 and CDR2 sequences are LGHNA and YNFKEQ. This CDR3 is built from 15 residues. The CDR3 DNA reads TGTGCCAGCAGCCAAGTAGGGGCCACCACAGATACGCAGTATTTT. Residues: CASSQVGATTDTQYF.

The V gene is TRBV5-1, the J gene TRBJ2-7; TRBD2 aligns across 12 bases. V was clipped by 4 bases and J by 6 bases; unmatched bases: 8. The CDR3 sequence is 15 residues long. Per the germline V gene, CDR1 is SGHRS and CDR2 is YFSETQ. The CDR3 DNA reads TGCGCCAGCAGCATGACTAGCGGGAGAATTGGCGAGCAGTACTTC. It codes for CASSMTSGRIGEQYF.

This sequence joins TRBV2 and TRBJ2-2; D not resolved. Per the germline V gene, CDR1 is SNHLY and CDR2 is FYNNEI. Trimming stripped 6 bases from V and 1 base from J, with 12 bases between. The CDR3 contains 15 residues. The CDR3 DNA follows: TGTGCCAGCAGCTCACTTCTCCGGAACACCGGGGAGCTGTTTTTT. Its translation is CASSSLLRNTGELFF.

This chain connects TRBV4-1 to TRBJ2-3; 11 bases match TRBD2. The CDR3 is 17 amino acids. The V gene's germline CDR1 is MGHRA and CDR2 YSYEKL. After removal of 3 bases from V and 0 bases from J, the junction contained 5 bases not matched to a gene. The CDR3 bases are TGCGCCAGCAGCCATCCGACTAGCGGGACAAGCACAGATACGCAGTATTTT. Its protein product is CASSHPTSGTSTDTQYF.

The V gene is TRBV19, the J gene TRBJ1-5; 9 nucleotides match TRBD1. Germline V gene data show CDR1 as LNHDA and CDR2 as SQIVND (reference sequence). The length of the CDR3 is 15 residues. The J segment lost 3 bases and the V segment lost 6 bases, leaving 6 bases of the junction unmatched. The CDR3 nucleotides are TGTGCCAGTAGAGGCGGGACAGGGTTCAATCAGCCCCAGCATTTT. Translated, it gives CASRGGTGFNQPQHF.

The CDR3 sequence is CATSRDVDRRYF. The CDR3 coding sequence is TGTGCCACCAGCAGAGATGTGGACAGGAGATACTTC. This chain links TRBV15 with TRBJ2-5; 7 positions agree with TRBD1. Germline V gene sequence: CDR1 LNHNV, CDR2 YYDKDF (reference sequence). The V segment lost 0 bases and the J segment 14 bases; nucleotides outside the gene matches: 6. The CDR3 is 12 residues long.

The count of this clone is one. The chain carries TRBV29-1 and TRBJ2-1; no clear D. CDR3 length: 13 amino acids. Germline CDR1 SQVTM, CDR2 ANQGSEA. Trimming took 7 bases from V and 4 from J, leaving 14 bases between them. The CDR3 sequence is CSAEAPRYNEQFF. In nucleotides, the CDR3 is TGCAGCGCCGAGGCCCCACGGTACAATGAGCAGTTCTTC.

This clone appeared once. The chain employs TRBV7-2 and TRBJ1-2; unclear D gene. The CDR3 loop spans 14 amino acids. V was cut by 2 bases and J by 5 bases, with 12 bases left in between. Germline CDR1 is SGHTA and CDR2 is FQGNSA. CDR3 DNA sequence: TGTGCCAGCAGCTTAAGAGCCACGGGGTATGGCTACACCTTC. Amino acid sequence: CASSLRATGYGYTF.

The V gene is TRBV7-9, the J gene TRBJ2-5; D is unclear. The CDR3 contains 15 residues. Trimming took off 5 bases at V and 2 bases at J, with 15 bases between the two ends. Germline V gene sequence: CDR1 SEHNR, CDR2 FQNEAQ (reference sequence). CDR3 loop: CASSTPSTVQETQYF. In DNA, the CDR3 is TGTGCCAGCAGCACGCCCAGCACAGTACAAGAGACCCAGTACTTC.

This rearrangement joins TRBV30 to TRBJ1-1, with 7 bases matching TRBD1. The CDR3 has 12 amino acids. Per germline, CDR1 GTSNPN and CDR2 SVGIG (reference sequence). Trimming at V came to 7 bases and at J to 0 bases, leaving 2 bases not matched to a gene. CDR3 DNA: TGTGCCTTCGACAGGGTGAACACTGAAGCTTTCTTT. Translated: CAFDRVNTEAFF.

This clone was seen just once. This rearrangement joins TRBV7-9 to TRBJ2-3; 13 bases match TRBD2. This CDR3 region has 16 residues. CDR1 is SEHNR and CDR2 is FQNEAQ in the germline V gene (reference sequence). V was pared by 5 bases and J by 2 bases, with 4 bases of the junction left unmatched. CDR3 in amino acids: CASSPTSGRDTDTQYF. The CDR3 nucleotides read TGTGCCAGCAGCCCCACTAGCGGGAGGGACACAGATACGCAGTATTTT.